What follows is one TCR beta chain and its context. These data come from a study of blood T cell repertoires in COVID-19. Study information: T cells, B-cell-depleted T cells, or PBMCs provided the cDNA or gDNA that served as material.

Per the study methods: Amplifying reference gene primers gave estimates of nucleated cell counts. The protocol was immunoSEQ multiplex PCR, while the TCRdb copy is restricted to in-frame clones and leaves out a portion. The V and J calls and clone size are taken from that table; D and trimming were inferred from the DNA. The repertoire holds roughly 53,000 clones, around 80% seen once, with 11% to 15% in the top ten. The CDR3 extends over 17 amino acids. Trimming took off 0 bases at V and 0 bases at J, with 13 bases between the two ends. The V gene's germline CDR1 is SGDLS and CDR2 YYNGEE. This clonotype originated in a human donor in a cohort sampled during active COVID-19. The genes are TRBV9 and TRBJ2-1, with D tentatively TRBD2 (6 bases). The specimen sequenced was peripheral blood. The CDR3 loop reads CASSVGQGLNSYNEQFF. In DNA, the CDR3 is TGTGCCAGCAGCGTAGGTCAGGGACTGAACTCCTACAATGAGCAGTTCTTC.